The source of this T cell receptor beta chain is a study of CD8+CD57+ T cells in acquired aplastic anemia. Study conclusions and caveats: Patients and controls shared just under 30 CD8+ CDR3 sequences.

TCR beta VDJ and CDR3 profiling used genomic DNA as template. A single record per CDR3 protein comes from TCRdb applying MiXCR to the reads. The sample records hundreds of thousands of distinct CDR3 sequences, 55% to 75% being singletons. Per germline, CDR1 SNHLY and CDR2 FYNNEI. This CDR3 is 15 amino acids long. Trimming took 6 bases from V and 6 from J; bases not matched to a gene: 11. As for this clonotype: What it binds is unknown.

This sequence originates from a human donor in good health, serving as a control. What was sequenced was sorted CD4+, CD8+, or CD8+CD57+ T cells (not recorded which) from PBMCs. The V and J genes are TRBV2 and TRBJ2-1, with TRBD1 matching over 7 bases. The CDR3 DNA reads as TGTGCCAGCAGCGATACAGGGGTCAGGGGCAATGAGCAGTTCTTC. Residues: CASSDTGVRGNEQFF.